This T cell receptor (beta chain) was recorded in a study of cytomegalovirus exposure and HLA in healthy donors. Across the whole study: Early released data had tens of millions of unique TCRs, all coming from HLA-typed donors. The study placed approximately 80% of its roughly 430 genotyped donors in the Caucasian-associated ancestry cluster.

Comments on this clone: Its matching antigen is unknown.

Findings and limits, study-wide: Certain indistinguishable V segments, among them TRBV6-2 and TRBV6-3, were excluded.

PCR used 60 Vbeta primers and 13 Jbeta primers. Measured with immunoSEQ multiplex PCR; TCRdb has only the in-frame clones, and not every one. In the table there are roughly 190,000 clones, roughly 77% of which are singletons. The J segment lost 10 bases and the V segment lost 0 bases, leaving 3 bases of the junction unmatched. CDR1 is SGHAT, CDR2 FQNNGV, per germline. The CDR3 runs 14 residues. The sequenced sample was PBMCs. The TCR sequence derives from a woman aged 45 to 65 in good health and CMV-seronegative. This sequence joins TRBV11-2 and TRBJ1-6, with 7 bases identical to TRBD1. CDR3 region: CASSLDQGVSPLHF. CDR3 nucleotides: TGTGCCAGCAGCTTAGACCAGGGGGTATCACCCCTCCACTTT.